This record covers a single T cell receptor (beta chain). Germline assignment: CDR1 LGHNA and CDR2 YNFKEQ. Trimming left V 0 bases short and J 7 bases short, with 12 bases between. The CDR3 loop spans 15 amino acids. These data belong to a study of control samples from healthy donors and cancer patients. Produced via immunoSEQ multiplex PCR; TCRdb's table is partial and in-frame only. The table records about 50,000 clones, approximately 95% of them present only once. Source material: blood. The clonotype comes from a woman aged 25 to 45 in good health. The V call is TRBV4-2, the J call TRBJ1-4; D is ambiguous. As DNA, the CDR3 is TGTGCCAGCAGCCAAGATGGGAGTGGCCCTGAAAAACTGTTTTTT. It yields the protein CASSQDGSGPEKLFF.